One and the same sample provided the 9 T cell receptor beta chains below, sequenced in a study of T cells in Graves' hyperthyroidism and ophthalmopathy. Researchers amplified the TCR beta CDR3 regions from RNA transcripts. When the TCR CDR3 underwent first-round RT-PCR, the HTBI primer set was used. Each CDR3 protein gets one entry after TCRdb re-called the multiplex PCR reads with MiXCR. The sample contains 800,000 or so distinct CDR3 sequences, around 38% of which appear only once. The sequenced material came from blood. These receptors were collected from a man between 18 and 35 years old with Graves' hyperthyroidism.

At least ten counts were recorded for this clonotype. V and J are TRBV7-9 and TRBJ1-5, with D tentatively TRBD1 (5 bases). This CDR3 is 15 amino acids long. Trimming pared 1 base from V and 4 bases from J, leaving 11 bases between. Germline V gene data show CDR1 as SEHNR and CDR2 as FQNEAQ (reference sequence). CDR3 nucleotide sequence: TGTGCCAGCAGCTTAGGGGGGGGTCCTAATCAGCCCCAGCATTTT. Protein sequence: CASSLGGGPNQPQHF.

The rearrangement uses TRBV4-1 and TRBJ1-1; no reliable D call. Deletions cut 0 bases from V and 10 bases from J, with 12 bases between. The CDR3 totals 13 residues. Germline CDR1 MGHRA, CDR2 YSYEKL. CDR3: CASSQDSMLGAFF. The CDR3 coding sequence is TGCGCCAGCAGCCAAGATTCGATGTTGGGAGCTTTCTTT.

This clonotype was seen repeatedly, ten times or more. The chain carries TRBV19 and TRBJ1-1, with D maybe TRBD1 (5 bases). V lost 4 bases, J lost 1 base, and 13 bases lay in between. The CDR3 extends over 15 amino acids. Germline V gene lookup returns CDR1 LNHDA and CDR2 SQIVND (reference sequence). CDR3 DNA sequence: TGTGCCAGTAGTACCGGGGGGTGGCGGAACACTGAAGCTTTCTTT. Its protein is CASSTGGWRNTEAFF. Full variable domain (outside the CDR3, taken from reference TRBV19 and TRBJ1-1): DGGITQSPKYLFRKEGQNVTLSCEQNLNHDAMYWYRQDPGQGLRLIYYSQIVNDFQKGDIAEGYSVSREKKESFPLTVTSAQKNPTAFYLCASSTGGWRNTEAFFGQGTRLTVV.

V gene TRBV7-9 combines with J gene TRBJ2-5; 10 bases match TRBD1. V was clipped by 6 bases and J by 3 bases; unmatched bases: 7. Germline values: CDR1 SEHNR, CDR2 FQNEAQ (reference sequence). The CDR3 loop spans 15 amino acids. The CDR3 DNA sequence: TGTGCCAGCAGTCCCGACAGGGGGCTAAAAGAGACCCAGTACTTC. Its translation: CASSPDRGLKETQYF. Full variable domain (rest looked up from reference TRBV7-9 and TRBJ2-5): DTGVSQNPRHKITKRGQNVTFRCDPISEHNRLYWYRQTLGQGPEFLTYFQNEAQLEKSRLLSDRFSAERPKGSFSTLEIQRTEQGDSAMYLCASSPDRGLKETQYFGPGTRLLVL.

This clonotype has only a few counts. The chain joins TRBV7-6 to TRBJ1-1; possibly TRBD1 for D (5 bases). Germline V gene data show CDR1 as SGHVS and CDR2 as FNYEAQ. V lost 1 base and J 1 base, leaving 10 bases between the germline ends. This CDR3 spans 15 amino acids. CDR3 region: CASSLEVGGNTEAFF. CDR3 sequence (DNA): TGTGCCAGCAGCTTAGAGGTTGGGGGGAACACTGAAGCTTTCTTT.

This rearrangement joins TRBV19 to TRBJ2-2; D is unclear. Trimming took 5 bases from V and 3 from J, leaving 13 bases between them. CDR3 size: 15 residues. CDR1 and CDR2 from the germline V gene are LNHDA and SQIVND (reference sequence). DNA for the CDR3: TGTGCCAGTAGTTGGGCACCCCAGGACACCGGGGAGCTGTTTTTT. Translated: CASSWAPQDTGELFF.

In its sample, this clonotype was seen many times. V and J are TRBV10-3 and TRBJ1-1; 8 nucleotides line up with TRBD1. The CDR3 runs 16 residues. V gave up 5 bases and J gave up 4 bases; unmatched junction bases: 12. Germline-derived CDR1 and CDR2 are ENHRY and SYGVKD. In DNA, the CDR3 is TGTGCCATCAGTAAGAGGACAGGGTCGGTGGTCACTGAAGCTTTCTTT. Protein product: CAISKRTGSVVTEAFF.

This clonotype was counted a few times. The chain is built from TRBV11-2 and TRBJ1-3; 9 bases are a match to TRBD1. Germline trimming cut 2 bases from V and 6 bases from J; bases unmatched to any gene: 5. In germline, CDR1 is SGHAT, CDR2 FQNNGV. This CDR3 spans 15 amino acids. The CDR3 DNA reads TGTGCCAGCAGCTTAACCACAGGGGGCGTAAACACCATATATTTT. Its translation: CASSLTTGGVNTIYF.

J is TRBJ2-5 and V is TRBV5-5, with TRBD1 matching over 10 bases. The V segment lost 1 base and the J segment 2 bases; nucleotides outside the gene matches: 2. This CDR3 has 15 residues. CDR1 SGHKS and CDR2 YYEKEE come from the germline V gene (reference sequence). CDR3 loop: CASSLLGQGQETQYF. The CDR3 DNA sequence: TGTGCCAGCAGCTTGTTGGGACAGGGGCAAGAGACCCAGTACTTC.